These 22 T cell receptor beta chains came from one sample sequenced in a study of blood T cells in healthy people across ages. A sample-barcoded 5' primer and a J-beta primer mix were used in a second PCR of about 7 to 11 cycles. TCRdb analysed the 5' RACE reads with MiXCR anew, one entry per CDR3 protein. The data hold about 830,000 distinct CDR3 sequences, with 55% to 65% observed a single time. Sequenced sample: blood. These receptors were collected from a man aged 30 to 45 in good health.

The chain employs TRBV28 and TRBJ1-1; no firm D call. Germline V gene data show CDR1 as MDHEN and CDR2 as SYDVKM. This CDR3 has 12 residues. V was shortened by 7 bases and J by 1 base, with 7 bases between the two germline ends. The CDR3 region is CASTTRNTEAFF. DNA of the CDR3: TGTGCCAGCACCACGCGGAACACTGAAGCTTTCTTT.

In this sample, this clonotype turned up a few times. The genes are TRBV7-2 and TRBJ2-6, with TRBD1 matching over 10 bases. Trimming at V came to 3 bases and at J to 0 bases, leaving 8 bases not matched to a gene. CDR1 SGHTA and CDR2 FQGNSA come from the germline V gene. There are 19 residues in the CDR3. CDR3 sequence (DNA): TGTGCCAGCAGCTTTATCCGGGACAGGGGTATCTCTGGGGCCAACGTCCTGACTTTC. Residues: CASSFIRDRGISGANVLTF.

The chain links TRBV20-1 to TRBJ2-7; 7 positions agree with TRBD1. With V trimmed by 8 bases and J by 5 bases, 15 bases remained unmatched. CDR1 is DFQATT, CDR2 SNEGSKA, per germline (reference sequence). The CDR3 consists of 14 residues. This CDR3 reads CSSVPTDRADEQYF. The CDR3 coding sequence is TGCAGTTCGGTCCCGACCGACAGGGCGGACGAGCAGTACTTC.

The V and J genes are TRBV7-2 and TRBJ2-7, with D tentatively TRBD1 (5 bases). The end of the DNA aligns better with TRBJ2-5, so the J call may be wrong. CDR3 length equals 15 residues. The germline CDR1 and CDR2 sequences are SGHTA and FQGNSA. This chain's CDR3 is CASSLERGLRQTQYF. The CDR3 DNA sequence: TGTGCCAGCAGCTTAGAAAGGGGTTTGAGGCAGACCCAGTACTTC.

DNA for the CDR3: TGTGCCACCAGTGATTATCTGAACTACGAGCAGTACTTC. This codes for CATSDYLNYEQYF. The rearrangement uses TRBV24-1 and TRBJ2-7; D ambiguous. Germline V gene sequence: CDR1 KGHDR, CDR2 SFDVKD. Trimming pared 2 bases from V and 3 bases from J, leaving 7 bases between. This CDR3 region has 13 residues.

The chain is built from TRBV29-1 and TRBJ2-5, with 11 bases identical to TRBD1. The J call may be faulty, since TRBJ2-7 better matches the DNA end. Germline CDR1 SQVTM, CDR2 ANQGSEA. This CDR3 has 13 amino acids. The CDR3 here is CSVQGQGAGEQYF. DNA of the CDR3: TGCAGCGTCCAAGGACAGGGGGCGGGCGAGCAGTACTTC.

This clonotype was seen a handful of times. The chain uses TRBV7-4 and TRBJ2-3; 13 nucleotides line up with TRBD2. CDR3 length equals 17 residues. Unmatched junction bases numbered 7, after V lost 5 bases and J lost 2 bases. Germline values: CDR1 SGHVT, CDR2 SQSDAQ. DNA of the CDR3: TGTGCCAGCAGCCCCAGGACTAGCGGGGGAAACACAGATACGCAGTATTTT. Translated, it gives CASSPRTSGGNTDTQYF.

Comment on this clonotype: Compared with germline, one end of the junction differs, possibly owing to a read error. The chain employs TRBV4-3 and TRBJ1-2; D is unclear. The CDR3 extends over 14 amino acids. Germline V gene data show CDR1 as LGHNA and CDR2 as YSLEER. CDR3 sequence (DNA): TGCGCCAGCACCCAAACAAGGGAGACCTATGGCTACACCTTC. Translating it yields CASTQTRETYGYTF.

The J gene is TRBJ2-7, the V gene TRBV15; D is uncertain. CDR3 length: 13 amino acids. The V end was cut by 0 bases, the J end by 2 bases, with 5 bases between. CDR1 is LNHNV and CDR2 is YYDKDF in the germline V gene (reference sequence). DNA for the CDR3: TGTGCCACCAGCAGAGAGGGAACCTACGAGCAGTACTTC. Amino acid sequence: CATSREGTYEQYF.

This chain connects TRBV4-1 to TRBJ2-5; D possibly corresponds to TRBD1 (6 bases). The CDR3 is 18 residues long. In germline, CDR1 is MGHRA, CDR2 YSYEKL. Deletions cut 3 bases from V and 5 bases from J, with 25 bases between. The CDR3 is CASSQEHRAGLFLETQYF. The CDR3 DNA reads TGCGCCAGCAGCCAGGAGCACAGGGCCGGCCTCTTCTTGGAGACCCAGTACTTC.

This sequence joins TRBV27 and TRBJ2-7; D is possibly TRBD2 (7 bases). Germline CDR1 MNHEY, CDR2 SMNVEV (reference sequence). CDR3 length: 13 amino acids. V was clipped by 8 bases and J by 4 bases, with 15 bases between them. For the CDR3, the DNA is TGTGCCAGCTGCGGGGGCAGGGGTTACGAGCAGTACTTC. Translation gives CASCGGRGYEQYF.

This clonotype was seen a handful of times. The chain employs TRBV28 and TRBJ2-3, with D hard to call. The V end was cut by 5 bases, the J end by 1 base, with 16 bases between. The CDR3 consists of 16 residues. Germline CDR1 MDHEN, CDR2 SYDVKM. CDR3 region: CASSPRFGGRTDTQYF. The CDR3 region has the DNA TGTGCCAGCAGTCCGCGGTTTGGCGGCCGCACAGATACGCAGTATTTT.

About this clonotype itself: One base away lies a much larger clone, so this may be a sequencing read error. This chain joins TRBV4-2 and TRBJ2-3; 7 bases map to TRBD2. The CDR3 runs to 15 residues. The V gene's germline CDR1 is LGHNA and CDR2 YNFKEQ. The CDR3 bases are TGTGCCGGCAGCCAAGACCCTTGGGGGAGGGGTACGCAGTATTTT. This sequence encodes CAGSQDPWGRGTQYF.

The V and J genes are TRBV6-5 and TRBJ2-5; the D gene is possibly TRBD1 (6 bases). V lost 0 bases to trimming and J lost 5 bases, with 13 bases between them. Germline loops: CDR1 MNHEY, CDR2 SVGAGI. This CDR3 region has 15 residues. CDR3: CASSYSGAPRETQYF. CDR3 sequence (DNA): TGTGCCAGCAGTTACTCGGGGGCCCCTCGGGAGACCCAGTACTTC.

This clonotype was observed a few times. V usage is TRBV25-1 and J usage is TRBJ2-3, with a weak D call TRBD1 (6 bases). V was shortened by 8 bases and J by 4 bases, with 16 bases between the two germline ends. CDR3 length: 14 residues. Per the germline V gene, CDR1 is MGHDK and CDR2 is SYGVNS. This CDR3 is CASQDQRGSDTQYF. Written as DNA, the CDR3 is TGTGCCAGCCAGGACCAGAGGGGGTCAGATACGCAGTATTTT.

V is TRBV9 and J is TRBJ2-5, with D possibly being TRBD2 (6 bases). Judging by the DNA end, TRBJ2-7 fits better; the J call may be wrong. The CDR3 is made up of 14 amino acids. Germline V gives CDR1 SGDLS, CDR2 YYNGEE. DNA for the CDR3: TGTGCCAGCAGCGTAGCACGGGGGTTTAGCGAGCAGTACTTC. It codes for CASSVARGFSEQYF.

The chain has TRBV29-1 and TRBJ2-2; possibly TRBD2 for D (5 bases). Per the germline V gene, CDR1 is SQVTM and CDR2 is ANQGSEA. V lost 1 base and J lost 4, with 10 bases in between. The CDR3 is 14 residues long. CDR3 sequence reads: CSVEGVRGTGELFF. CDR3 bases: TGCAGCGTTGAAGGGGTTCGGGGCACCGGGGAGCTGTTTTTT.

The table lists this clonotype with a count of one. V is TRBV9 and J is TRBJ2-1; a possible D gene is TRBD2 (5 bases). The length of the CDR3 is 13 residues. In germline, CDR1 is SGDLS, CDR2 YYNGEE. V lost 0 bases to trimming and J lost 8 bases, with 9 bases between them. CDR3 loop: CASSVAPGDEQFF. The CDR3 nucleotides read TGTGCCAGCAGCGTAGCTCCCGGGGATGAGCAGTTCTTC.

The chain combines TRBV4-3 with TRBJ2-7; D is tentatively TRBD1 or TRBD2 (5 bases each). Germline V gene lookup returns CDR1 LGHNA and CDR2 YSLEER. Trimming removed 4 bases at V and 3 bases at J, with 16 bases between. The CDR3 contains 15 residues. CDR3 nucleotides: TGCGCCAGCAGCCCAGTCCGGGACCTCGACTACGAGCAGTACTTC. Its translation: CASSPVRDLDYEQYF.

The chain has TRBV20-1 and TRBJ2-7; 9 bases are shared with TRBD1. J was trimmed by 2 bases and V by 8 bases; bases with no gene match: 7. Germline loops: CDR1 DFQATT, CDR2 SNEGSKA (reference sequence). This CDR3 comprises 13 residues. CDR3 DNA: TGCAGTACCGGGACAGGGAAGGCCTACGAGCAGTACTTC. Amino acid sequence: CSTGTGKAYEQYF.

This clonotype was detected a few times. This rearrangement joins TRBV6-2 or TRBV6-3 to TRBJ2-1; D gene uncertain. CDR3 length equals 11 residues. Germline V CDR1 and CDR2: MNHEY, SVGEGT. Trimming took 6 bases from V and 10 from J, leaving 10 bases between them. For the CDR3, the DNA is TGTGCCAGCAGCGAGACTTCCGAGCAGTTCTTC. This encodes CASSETSEQFF.

The CDR3, as DNA: TGTGCCACCAGCAGTGAGGAGACAGGGATCCCAGATACGCAGTATTTT. Its protein product is CATSSEETGIPDTQYF. J is TRBJ2-3 and V is TRBV15, with 7 bases aligning to TRBD1. This CDR3 has 16 residues. Trimming cost V 3 bases and J 4 bases; bases outside gene matches: 10. In germline, CDR1 is LNHNV, CDR2 YYDKDF (reference sequence).